This T cell receptor (beta chain) was observed in a study of blood T cell repertoires in COVID-19. As for the study in general: Material from acute and convalescent COVID-19 was sourced from the United States, Italy and Spain. From T cells, B-cell-depleted T cells, or PBMCs came the material, which was cDNA or gDNA.

The CDR3 contains 13 residues. Germline V lookup: CDR1 SGHTA, CDR2 FQGNSA. The V end was cut by 10 bases, the J end by 10 bases, with 22 bases between. Authors' processing steps: Nucleated cell number was recorded as an estimate derived from reference gene primer amplification. Assay used: immunoSEQ multiplex PCR; TCRdb lists only in-frame clones, some missing. V and J calls and clone size are given by that table; D and trimming were obtained from the DNA. Of roughly 93,000 clones in the sample, roughly 80% were seen once. The sequence was obtained from a woman aged 80 or over with acute or convalescent COVID-19. The source material was peripheral blood. V usage is TRBV7-2 and J usage is TRBJ1-1, with TRBD1 as a possible D gene (5 bases). The CDR3 is CATTSFPGGVAFF. The CDR3 coding sequence is TGTGCCACCACATCATTTCCCGGGGGAGTAGCTTTCTTT.